One and the same sample provided the 31 T cell receptor beta chains below, sequenced in a study of blood T cell repertoires in COVID-19. Measured with immunoSEQ multiplex PCR; TCRdb has only the in-frame clones, and not every one. The sample has around 280,000 clones, around nine tenths seen once. Sequencing input: PBMCs or T cells enriched from blood (not recorded which). The receptor source for this set is a woman aged 40 to 50 who had recovered from COVID-19.

The rearrangement links TRBV18 to TRBJ2-1; 14 bases match TRBD2. The CDR3 loop spans 18 amino acids. The junction had 6 bases not matched to a gene; V was cut back by 5 bases and J by 0 bases. Germline V gene sequence: CDR1 KGHSH, CDR2 LQKENI. For the CDR3, the DNA is TGTGCCAGCTCAGCTGGACTAGCGGGGGGCAGCTCCTACAATGAGCAGTTCTTC. As protein: CASSAGLAGGSSYNEQFF.

The genes are TRBV29-1 and TRBJ1-3; D unresolved. V was shortened by 7 bases and J by 4 bases, with 11 bases between the two germline ends. The CDR3 length is 12 residues. The V gene's germline CDR1 is SQVTM and CDR2 ANQGSEA. The CDR3 loop reads CSGSGPGNTIYF. The CDR3, as DNA: TGCAGCGGGTCCGGTCCGGGAAACACCATATATTTT.

The chain combines TRBV5-6 with TRBJ2-5; 8 bases align to TRBD2. The V and J ends lost 1 base and 2 bases, in that order; junction bases with no gene match: 16. Per germline, CDR1 SGHDT and CDR2 YYEEEE. This CDR3 is 19 amino acids long. The CDR3 DNA is TGTGCCAGCAGCTTGTACGCGGCGGGGGGCCACGGAGGTCAAGAGACCCAGTACTTC. Its translation: CASSLYAAGGHGGQETQYF.

The chain links TRBV30 to TRBJ1-6; 8 bases fit TRBD1. This CDR3 comprises 15 residues. Trimming cost V 1 base and J 9 bases; bases outside gene matches: 8. Germline-derived CDR1 and CDR2 are GTSNPN and SVGIG (reference sequence). The CDR3 region has the DNA TGTGCCTGGAGTGACAAAGGACAGGGAGGTTCACCCCTCCACTTT. As protein: CAWSDKGQGGSPLHF. Looking up the rest from reference TRBV30 and TRBJ1-6 gives the full variable domain: SQTIHQWPATLVQPVGSPLSLECTVEGTSNPNLYWYRQAAGRGLQLLFYSVGIGQISSEVPQNLSASRPQDRQFILSSKKLLLSDSGFYLCAWSDKGQGGSPLHFGNGTRLTVT.

The V call is TRBV7-3, the J call TRBJ2-1; possibly TRBD1 for D (5 bases). The V gene lost 0 bases and the J gene lost 4 bases, with 10 bases spanning the gap. CDR3 length: 15 residues. Per the germline V gene, CDR1 is SGHTA and CDR2 is FQGTGA. This CDR3 reads CASSLTQVAYNEQFF. DNA for the CDR3: TGTGCCAGCAGCTTAACACAGGTAGCTTACAATGAGCAGTTCTTC.

This clone was found once. The chain uses TRBV25-1 and TRBJ1-1; D uncertain. Germline V gives CDR1 MGHDK, CDR2 SYGVNS. The CDR3 has 14 residues. The ends were cut back, 2 bases at V and 4 bases at J, with 11 bases in the middle. For the CDR3, the DNA is TGTGCCAGCAGTGAAACGGGGAGGATCACTGAAGCTTTCTTT. Its translation is CASSETGRITEAFF.

J is TRBJ1-2 and V is TRBV27; D may be TRBD1 (5 bases). The CDR3 loop spans 13 amino acids. The germline V gene encodes CDR1 MNHEY and CDR2 SMNVEV (reference sequence). Trimming removed 0 bases from V and 6 bases from J, with 8 bases in between. This chain's CDR3 is CASSLSAGDGYTF. In DNA, the CDR3 is TGTGCCAGCAGTTTATCGGCGGGGGATGGCTACACCTTC.

The chain joins TRBV7-2 to TRBJ2-1; TRBD2 might be the D (5 bases). The CDR3 loop spans 14 amino acids. Per the germline V gene, CDR1 is SGHTA and CDR2 is FQGNSA. With 5 bases removed from V and 10 bases from J, the gap between germline ends came to 18 bases. Here the CDR3 reads CASSTRPGLGEQFF. CDR3 in DNA: TGTGCCAGCAGCACCCGGCCCGGACTTGGGGAGCAGTTCTTC.

The chain joins TRBV19 to TRBJ1-6; D may be TRBD1 (5 bases). The V gene's germline CDR1 is LNHDA and CDR2 SQIVND (reference sequence). This CDR3 is 14 amino acids long. V gave up 3 bases and J gave up 7 bases, with 10 bases separating them. Here the CDR3 reads CASSIQGANSPLHF. CDR3 sequence (DNA): TGTGCCAGTAGTATTCAGGGCGCCAATTCACCCCTCCACTTT. Complete variable domain (other parts from reference TRBV19 and TRBJ1-6): DGGITQSPKYLFRKEGQNVTLSCEQNLNHDAMYWYRQDPGQGLRLIYYSQIVNDFQKGDIAEGYSVSREKKESFPLTVTSAQKNPTAFYLCASSIQGANSPLHFGNGTRLTVT.

This clone was recorded once. The J gene is TRBJ2-2, the V gene TRBV7-2; 7 bases align to TRBD2. The CDR3 covers 18 residues. After removal of 1 base from V and 1 base from J, the junction contained 9 bases not matched to a gene. CDR1 is SGHTA, CDR2 FQGNSA, per germline. CDR3: CASSLERLAELNTGELFF. The CDR3 DNA reads TGTGCCAGCAGCTTAGAACGGCTAGCGGAGCTGAACACCGGGGAGCTGTTTTTT.

The genes are TRBV2 and TRBJ1-1; the D is unclear. In germline, CDR1 is SNHLY, CDR2 FYNNEI. The CDR3 is 16 amino acids. V was cut by 3 bases and J by 2 bases, with 16 bases left in between. CDR3 nucleotide sequence: TGTGCCAGCAGTGACCCTGTTGGCAGGTCTAACACTGAAGCTTTCTTT. As protein: CASSDPVGRSNTEAFF.

The chain has TRBV7-2 and TRBJ2-3; no reliable D call. The CDR3 consists of 12 residues. The V gene's germline CDR1 is SGHTA and CDR2 FQGNSA. V was cut by 3 bases and J by 2 bases, with 3 bases left in between. The CDR3 sequence is CASSFYTDTQYF. CDR3 nucleotides: TGTGCCAGCAGCTTTTACACAGATACGCAGTATTTT.

The rearrangement joins TRBV6-5 to TRBJ1-5; D uncertain. The germline gives CDR1 MNHEY, CDR2 SVGAGI. The CDR3 has 14 amino acids. The V end lost 6 bases, the J end lost 4 bases, and 13 bases lay between the germline ends. CDR3 amino acids: CASRKKHDNQPQHF. Written as DNA, the CDR3 is TGTGCCAGCAGAAAAAAGCACGATAATCAGCCCCAGCATTTT.

The V call is TRBV18, the J call TRBJ1-6; D gene unclear. The germline gives CDR1 KGHSH, CDR2 LQKENI. The CDR3 spans 16 residues. V was cut by 1 base and J by 0 bases, with 7 bases left in between. CDR3 coding DNA: TGTGCCAGCTCACCACAGAAGAGCTCCTATAATTCACCCCTCCACTTT. This translates into CASSPQKSSYNSPLHF. The variable domain in full, completed from reference TRBV18 and TRBJ1-6, reads NAGVMQNPRHLVRRRGQEARLRCSPMKGHSHVYWYRQLPEEGLKFMVYLQKENIIDESGMPKERFSAEFPKEGPSILRIQQVVRGDSAAYFCASSPQKSSYNSPLHFGNGTRLTVT.

The CDR3 here is CASGTIAKNIQYF. CDR3 DNA sequence: TGTGCCAGCGGGACTATAGCCAAAAACATTCAGTACTTC. The rearrangement links TRBV6-5 to TRBJ2-4, with TRBD2 identical over 7 bases. From germline, CDR1 is MNHEY and CDR2 SVGAGI. Trimming took 8 bases from V and 0 from J; bases not matched to a gene: 1. This CDR3 is 13 amino acids long.

In this sample, this clone turned up once. The rearrangement links TRBV5-1 to TRBJ1-1; possible D gene TRBD1, 6 bases. V was trimmed by 4 bases and J by 0 bases, leaving 10 bases between them. The CDR3 length is 14 residues. CDR1 SGHRS and CDR2 YFSETQ come from the germline V gene. CDR3 nucleotides: TGCGCCAGCAGCGACAGGCGCATGAACACTGAAGCTTTCTTT. Its translation: CASSDRRMNTEAFF.

V usage is TRBV7-8 and J usage is TRBJ2-1; 9 bases are shared with TRBD2. Germline V CDR1 and CDR2: SGHVS, FQNEAQ. V dropped 6 bases and J dropped 0; count of bases not matched to a gene: 6. CDR3 size: 16 residues. CDR3 loop: CASRVAGVPSYNEQFF. CDR3 nucleotides: TGTGCCAGCAGAGTAGCGGGGGTCCCCTCCTACAATGAGCAGTTCTTC.

V and J are TRBV7-2 and TRBJ2-3, with TRBD2 identical over 15 bases. This CDR3 spans 17 amino acids. Germline trimming cut 5 bases from V and 5 bases from J; bases unmatched to any gene: 8. Germline CDR1 is SGHTA and CDR2 is FQGNSA. This CDR3 reads CASSAGLAGGVLDTQYF. For the CDR3, the DNA is TGTGCCAGCAGCGCGGGACTAGCGGGAGGAGTCCTAGATACGCAGTATTTT.

The J gene is TRBJ1-2, the V gene TRBV6-5, with 7 bases lining up with TRBD1. Germline V gene sequence: CDR1 MNHEY, CDR2 SVGAGI. J lost 6 bases, V lost 0 bases, and 4 bases had no gene match. The CDR3 loop spans 14 amino acids. This CDR3 reads CASSYSGRGDGYTF. The CDR3 DNA reads as TGTGCCAGCAGTTACTCGGGCAGGGGGGATGGCTACACCTTC.

The chain carries TRBV27 and TRBJ1-6; TRBD1 is a possible D gene (5 bases). V was cut by 0 bases and J by 9 bases, with 18 bases left in between. The germline V gene encodes CDR1 MNHEY and CDR2 SMNVEV (reference sequence). This CDR3 region has 17 residues. CDR3 in DNA: TGTGCCAGCAGTTTATCCCCCAGGGATCTTATCGGTTCACCCCTCCACTTT. Its protein product is CASSLSPRDLIGSPLHF.

This clone was detected only once. The rearrangement uses TRBV6-2 or TRBV6-3 and TRBJ1-5; 9 nucleotides agree with TRBD1. CDR3 length: 14 residues. From germline, CDR1 is MNHEY and CDR2 SVGEGT. Trimming at V came to 4 bases and at J to 7 bases, leaving 5 bases not matched to a gene. DNA of the CDR3: TGTGCCAGCAGTTGGGACAGGGTAGGCCAGCCCCAGCATTTT. As protein: CASSWDRVGQPQHF.

This chain connects TRBV3-1 (or the pseudogene TRBV3-2) to TRBJ1-5, with a tentative D call TRBD1 (5 bases). CDR1 and CDR2 from the germline V gene are LGHDT and YNNKEL (reference sequence). This CDR3 region has 12 residues. Trimming took off 2 bases at V and 9 bases at J, with 8 bases between the two ends. The CDR3 reads CASSQFGAPQHF. The CDR3 bases are TGTGCCAGCAGCCAATTTGGGGCGCCCCAGCATTTT.

This chain links TRBV5-5 with TRBJ2-7; D may be TRBD1 (5 bases). Germline values: CDR1 SGHKS, CDR2 YYEKEE (reference sequence). Between the trimmed V and J ends, which lost 0 bases and 7 bases, there was a span of 17 bases. The CDR3 sequence is 15 residues long. The CDR3: CASSLEGSRLLEQYF. CDR3 bases: TGTGCCAGCAGCTTGGAGGGGTCTCGGTTGTTGGAGCAGTACTTC.

The chain is built from TRBV4-1 and TRBJ1-2; 8 bases map to TRBD1. Germline V gives CDR1 MGHRA, CDR2 YSYEKL. This CDR3 region has 16 residues. Unmatched junction bases numbered 10, after V lost 1 base and J lost 6 bases. CDR3: CASSQGLQGARNGYTF. The CDR3 coding sequence is TGCGCCAGCAGCCAAGGTCTGCAGGGGGCGCGTAATGGCTACACCTTC.

The CDR3 DNA follows: TGTGCCAGCTCACCAAGGCTAGCGAATTCCAATGAGCAGTTCTTC. Its translation: CASSPRLANSNEQFF. The V call is TRBV18, the J call TRBJ2-1, with D possibly matching TRBD2 (6 bases). V gave up 2 bases and J gave up 6 bases, with 14 bases separating them. The length of the CDR3 is 15 residues. Germline V lookup: CDR1 KGHSH, CDR2 LQKENI. Filled out from reference TRBV18 and TRBJ2-1, the complete variable domain reads NAGVMQNPRHLVRRRGQEARLRCSPMKGHSHVYWYRQLPEEGLKFMVYLQKENIIDESGMPKERFSAEFPKEGPSILRIQQVVRGDSAAYFCASSPRLANSNEQFFGPGTRLTVL.

The J gene is TRBJ2-1, the V gene TRBV30, with D tentatively TRBD2 (6 bases). CDR1 is GTSNPN and CDR2 is SVGIG in the germline V gene (reference sequence). This CDR3 is built from 15 residues. V was pared by 1 base and J by 5 bases, with 15 bases between. CDR3 nucleotides: TGTGCCTGGAGTGAGTATCCCTTAGCGGACAATGAGCAGTTCTTC. This sequence encodes CAWSEYPLADNEQFF.

The rearrangement joins TRBV2 to TRBJ2-7, with D tentatively TRBD2 (5 bases). Germline lookup yields CDR1 SNHLY and CDR2 FYNNEI. With 3 bases removed from V and 0 bases from J, the gap between germline ends came to 12 bases. The CDR3 runs 15 residues. The CDR3 coding sequence is TGTGCCAGCAGTGACCGGGCGGGTTACTCCTACGAGCAGTACTTC. This sequence encodes CASSDRAGYSYEQYF.

The J gene is TRBJ1-3, the V gene TRBV6-1; D call uncertain. The V end was cut by 1 base, the J end by 0 bases, with 4 bases between. This CDR3 has 14 residues. Germline V gene data show CDR1 as MNHNS and CDR2 as SASEGT. The CDR3, as DNA: TGTGCCAGCAGTGAAGTCCGCTCTGGAAACACCATATATTTT. It is translated as CASSEVRSGNTIYF.

The chain recombines TRBV24-1 with TRBJ2-1; TRBD2 aligns across 9 bases. J lost 4 bases, V lost 6 bases, and 6 bases had no gene match. The CDR3 contains 15 residues. CDR1 KGHDR and CDR2 SFDVKD come from the germline V gene. This CDR3 is CATSPGTSRYNEQFF. The DNA of the CDR3 is TGTGCCACCAGTCCCGGGACTAGCAGGTACAATGAGCAGTTCTTC.

The chain joins TRBV5-4 to TRBJ2-1; 10 nucleotides align to TRBD2. Germline CDR1 reads SGHNT; CDR2 reads YYREEE (reference sequence). The CDR3 covers 16 residues. After removal of 3 bases from V and 5 bases from J, the junction contained 8 bases not matched to a gene. The CDR3, as DNA: TGTGCCAGCAGCTGGGGCGGACTAGCGGATAACAATGAGCAGTTCTTC. The encoded protein is CASSWGGLADNNEQFF. Full variable domain (outside the CDR3, taken from reference TRBV5-4 and TRBJ2-1): ETGVTQSPTHLIKTRGQQVTLRCSSQSGHNTVSWYQQALGQGPQFIFQYYREEENGRGNFPPRFSGLQFPNYSSELNVNALELDDSALYLCASSWGGLADNNEQFFGPGTRLTVL.

The table lists this clone with a count of one. The J gene is TRBJ2-7, the V gene TRBV5-1; 12 bases map to TRBD1. The CDR3 loop spans 18 amino acids. CDR1 and CDR2 (germline): SGHRS, YFSETQ. J was trimmed by 2 bases and V by 1 base; bases with no gene match: 10. The CDR3 loop is CASSLPVWGQGAPYEQYF. The CDR3 DNA sequence: TGCGCCAGCAGCTTGCCCGTGTGGGGACAGGGGGCTCCCTACGAGCAGTACTTC.